Here is one T cell receptor beta chain with its context. The antigen remains unidentified. This record comes from a study of siplizumab effects on memory and regulatory T cells. Looking at the study overall: Mixed lymphocyte reactions ran in pairs, with siplizumab at 0.9 to 1 ug/mL or without drug. Broader study findings: No functional test confirmed suppression by proliferating siplizumab-culture Tregs.

Germline lookup yields CDR1 MNHNY and CDR2 SVGAGI (reference sequence). The CDR3 runs 13 residues. V lost 6 bases to trimming and J lost 0 bases; unmatched junction nucleotides: 2. About 10^5 TCR templates were assayed per sample. Sequenced by immunoSEQ multiplex PCR; TCRdb stores in-frame clones only, minus some. Of about 18,000 clones listed, 44% are singletons. In the mixed lymphocyte reaction, cells were cocultured for 6 to 7 days at 37°C. Stimulator PBMCs labelled with Violet Dye were mixed 1:1 with responder PBMCs labelled with CFSE. Input material: CFSE-low (dividing) CD4+ T cells sorted from an allogeneic mixed lymphocyte reaction. The receptor was isolated from a human donor in good health; the cells came from an allogeneic mixed lymphocyte reaction. Some clones in this sample may be carry-over from other donors' samples. The gene calls are TRBV6-6 and TRBJ2-7; TRBD2 matches 7 bases. The CDR3 reads CASSGGTSYEQYF. The CDR3 nucleotides are TGTGCCAGCAGCGGGGGGACCTCCTACGAGCAGTACTTC.